This TCR beta chain was captured in a study of T cell responses to AZD1222 COVID-19 vaccine. Whole-study findings and limits: Possibly, clonal diversity was underestimated; donors were largely white British and included more females.

With respect to this clone: Its antigen is as yet unknown.

TCRdb keeps only in-frame clones here, not all; method: immunoSEQ multiplex PCR. Among about 150,000 clones, roughly nine tenths were seen once, and the ten largest hold roughly 3.3%. Pooled in the analysis were second doses at about 4 or about 12 weeks. The CDR3 loop spans 17 amino acids. V usage is TRBV21-1 and J usage is TRBJ2-1. TRBV21-1 is assigned pseudogene status. The sample in question was peripheral blood, obtained 28 days after the second AZD1222 dose. This receptor was obtained from an adult who received the AZD1222 COVID-19 vaccine. For the CDR3, the DNA is TGTGCCAGCAGCAAATCTCTCTCGCAGCGAGTAGGGAATGAGCAGTTCTTC. It codes for CASSKSLSQRVGNEQFF.